The entry below describes one T cell receptor (beta chain). The antigen is unknown. Blood libraries mostly used 400 to 500 ng genomic DNA, six replicates each. Data came from immunoSEQ multiplex PCR; TCRdb stores just in-frame clones and leaves some out. The sample lists tens of thousands of clones, around 88% seen once, with 3% to 3.5% in the top ten. The data were obtained in a study of neoadjuvant anti-PD-1 for oral cavity cancer. Across the study: Patients mostly received three to four biweekly nivolumab doses at 3 mg/kg before surgery. Patients without progression received a fourth nivolumab dose around day 43, then surgical resection on days 50-56. Study-wide results and caveats: Only a few patients per response group were TCR-analyzed; validation needed.

The germline CDR1 and CDR2 sequences are SGHVS and FNYEAQ. V shed 2 bases and J 4 bases; nucleotides not matched to a gene: 6. The CDR3 sequence is 15 residues long. The receptor was isolated from a person between 40 and 80 years old with oral cavity squamous cell carcinoma. The chain employs TRBV7-6 and TRBJ2-3; 7 positions match TRBD1. Sequenced here: PBMCs, sampled before nivolumab (anti-PD-1) treatment. The CDR3 is CASSLSGQGADTQYF. Written as DNA, the CDR3 is TGTGCCAGCAGCTTAAGTGGCCAGGGGGCAGATACGCAGTATTTT.